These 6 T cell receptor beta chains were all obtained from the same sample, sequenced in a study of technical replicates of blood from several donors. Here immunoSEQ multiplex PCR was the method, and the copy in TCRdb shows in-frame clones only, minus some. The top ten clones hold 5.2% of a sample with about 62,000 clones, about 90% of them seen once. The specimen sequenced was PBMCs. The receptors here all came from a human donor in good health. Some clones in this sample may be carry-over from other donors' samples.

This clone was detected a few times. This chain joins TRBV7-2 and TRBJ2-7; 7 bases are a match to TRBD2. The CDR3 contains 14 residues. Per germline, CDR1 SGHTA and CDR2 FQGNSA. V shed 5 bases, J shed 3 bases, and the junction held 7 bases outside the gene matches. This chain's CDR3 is CASSPPGGGYEQYF. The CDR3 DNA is TGTGCCAGCAGCCCCCCGGGGGGTGGCTACGAGCAGTACTTC.

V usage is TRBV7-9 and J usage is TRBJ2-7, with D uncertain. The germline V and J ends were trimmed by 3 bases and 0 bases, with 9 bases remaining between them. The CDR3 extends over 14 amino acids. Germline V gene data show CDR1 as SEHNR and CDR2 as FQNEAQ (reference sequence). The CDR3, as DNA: TGTGCCAGCAGCTTTACCGTAGCCTCCTACGAGCAGTACTTC. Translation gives CASSFTVASYEQYF.

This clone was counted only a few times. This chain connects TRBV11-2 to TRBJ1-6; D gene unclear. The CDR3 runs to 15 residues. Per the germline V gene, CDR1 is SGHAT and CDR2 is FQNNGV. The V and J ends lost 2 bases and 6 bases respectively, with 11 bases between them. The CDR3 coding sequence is TGTGCCAGCAGCTTATTTCGTAGTCTTAATTCACCCCTCCACTTT. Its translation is CASSLFRSLNSPLHF.

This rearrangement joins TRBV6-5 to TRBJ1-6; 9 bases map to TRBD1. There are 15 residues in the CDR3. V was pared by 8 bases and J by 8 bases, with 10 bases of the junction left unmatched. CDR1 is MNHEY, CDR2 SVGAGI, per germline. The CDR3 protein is CASARGGQGDSPLHF. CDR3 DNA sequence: TGTGCCAGCGCCAGGGGGGGACAGGGAGATTCACCCCTCCACTTT.

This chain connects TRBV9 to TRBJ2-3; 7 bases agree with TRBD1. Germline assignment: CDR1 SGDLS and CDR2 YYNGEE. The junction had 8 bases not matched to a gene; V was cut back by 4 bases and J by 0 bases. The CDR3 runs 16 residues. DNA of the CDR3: TGTGCCAGCAGCCGGGGACAGCTCATTAGCACAGATACGCAGTATTTT. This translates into CASSRGQLISTDTQYF. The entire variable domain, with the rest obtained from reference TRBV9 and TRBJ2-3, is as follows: DSGVTQTPKHLITATGQRVTLRCSPRSGDLSVYWYQQSLDQGLQFLIQYYNGEERAKGNILERFSAQQFPDLHSELNLSSLELGDSALYFCASSRGQLISTDTQYFGPGTRLTVL.

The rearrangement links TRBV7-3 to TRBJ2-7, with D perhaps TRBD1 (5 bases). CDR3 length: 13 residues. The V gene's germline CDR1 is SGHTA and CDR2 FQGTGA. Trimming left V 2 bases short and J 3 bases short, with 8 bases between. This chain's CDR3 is CASSLGRDYEQYF. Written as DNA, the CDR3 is TGTGCCAGCAGCTTAGGCAGGGACTACGAGCAGTACTTC.